One sample yielded the 20 T cell receptor beta chains listed below, sequenced in a study of early T cells in non-severe SARS-CoV-2 infection. One entry per CDR3 protein results from TCRdb running MiXCR on the 5' RACE reads. The data contain about 70,000 distinct CDR3 sequences, approximately 15% of them singletons. Sample: whole blood, taken at baseline. The receptor set was obtained from an adult who was a healthcare worker with PCR-confirmed SARS-CoV-2 infection or an uninfected control (not recorded which).

This clonotype appeared many times. The CDR3 sequence: CASSQDNTMTWEQYF. The CDR3 DNA is TGCGCCAGCAGCCAAGATAATACCATGACCTGGGAGCAGTACTTC. The chain links TRBV4-1 to TRBJ2-7; no clear D gene. Trimming left V 0 bases short and J 7 bases short, with 16 bases between. Germline CDR1 MGHRA, CDR2 YSYEKL. The CDR3 covers 15 residues.

J is TRBJ1-1 and V is TRBV18; 7 bases align to TRBD1. CDR1 and CDR2 (germline): KGHSH, LQKENI. The V segment lost 3 bases and the J segment 1 base; nucleotides outside the gene matches: 2. The CDR3 totals 14 residues. CDR3 amino acids: CASSPDRANTEAFF. The DNA of the CDR3 is TGTGCCAGCTCACCCGACAGGGCGAACACTGAAGCTTTCTTT.

The sample holds many counts of this clonotype. CDR3 nucleotide sequence: TGCAGCGTCATACTAGCGGCGGGGGCAGATACGCAGTATTTT. It yields the protein CSVILAAGADTQYF. V gene TRBV29-1 combines with J gene TRBJ2-3; 8 bases fit TRBD2. CDR3 size: 14 residues. V was clipped by 6 bases and J by 4 bases; unmatched bases: 9. CDR1 and CDR2 (germline): SQVTM, ANQGSEA.

The chain joins TRBV30 to TRBJ1-2; no clear D gene. In germline, CDR1 is GTSNPN, CDR2 SVGIG (reference sequence). Trimming shortened V by 4 bases and J by 3 bases, and 12 bases separated the two germline ends. The CDR3 extends over 13 amino acids. The CDR3 coding sequence is TGTGCCTGGAAGCCGAACGGGCACTATGGCTACACCTTC. Translated: CAWKPNGHYGYTF.

The chain recombines TRBV2 with TRBJ2-7; no clear D. Germline V gene sequence: CDR1 SNHLY, CDR2 FYNNEI. The CDR3 extends over 17 amino acids. V shed 3 bases and J shed 0 bases, with 18 bases lying between them. This chain's CDR3 is CASSDRKATASSYEQYF. In nucleotides, the CDR3 is TGTGCCAGCAGTGACAGGAAGGCCACGGCGAGCTCCTACGAGCAGTACTTC.

The chain joins TRBV6-5 to TRBJ2-1, with 9 bases that match TRBD1. With 6 bases clipped from V and 9 bases from J, the junction kept 3 bases outside the gene matches. The CDR3 is 12 residues long. Germline V gives CDR1 MNHEY, CDR2 SVGAGI. As DNA, the CDR3 is TGTGCCAGCAGACAGGGGGCTGGTGAGCAGTTCTTC. Translating it yields CASRQGAGEQFF.

V and J are TRBV5-1 and TRBJ2-1, with 9 bases fitting TRBD2. Trimming at V came to 4 bases and at J to 15 bases, leaving 14 bases not matched to a gene. Germline V gene lookup returns CDR1 SGHRS and CDR2 YFSETQ. There are 14 residues in the CDR3. The CDR3 loop reads CASSLGLAGETGFF. For the CDR3, the DNA is TGCGCCAGCAGCCTTGGGTTAGCGGGGGAGACCGGGTTCTTC.

This clonotype occurred many times. The chain carries TRBV6-2 or TRBV6-3 and TRBJ2-7, with TRBD1 matching over 9 bases. The J segment lost 2 bases and the V segment lost 6 bases, leaving 5 bases of the junction unmatched. From germline, CDR1 is MNHEY and CDR2 SVGEGT. This CDR3 is built from 14 residues. CDR3 sequence (DNA): TGTGCCAGCAGCCCCACAGGGGGCCCCTACGAGCAGTACTTC. The encoded protein is CASSPTGGPYEQYF.

This clonotype was observed a handful of times. J is TRBJ2-2 and V is TRBV2; 14 bases align to TRBD2. Germline CDR1 and CDR2: SNHLY and FYNNEI. The CDR3 has 15 residues. The V segment lost 6 bases and the J segment 5 bases; nucleotides outside the gene matches: 2. The CDR3 bases are TGTGCCAGCAGGGGGACTAGCGGGAGAACCGGGGAGCTGTTTTTT. Translation: CASRGTSGRTGELFF.

This clonotype has just a few counts. The gene calls are TRBV20-1 and TRBJ2-7; a possible D gene is TRBD1 (7 bases). The V end lost 0 bases, the J end lost 4 bases, and 13 bases lay between the germline ends. CDR3 size: 14 residues. CDR1 and CDR2 from the germline V gene are DFQATT and SNEGSKA (reference sequence). CDR3: CSARDGAGGYEQYF. DNA for the CDR3: TGCAGTGCTAGAGATGGGGCAGGGGGGTACGAGCAGTACTTC.

V and J are TRBV2 and TRBJ2-7, with 10 bases that match TRBD2. CDR1 is SNHLY, CDR2 FYNNEI, per germline. V shed 10 bases and J 0 bases; nucleotides not matched to a gene: 9. The CDR3 consists of 15 residues. CDR3 coding DNA: TGTGCCATCACGCCCGCTAGCGGGAGCTCCTACGAGCAGTACTTC. It yields the protein CAITPASGSSYEQYF. The full variable domain, with the rest looked up from reference TRBV2 and TRBJ2-7, is EPEVTQTPSHQVTQMGQEVILRCVPISNHLYFYWYRQILGQKVEFLVSFYNNEISEKSEIFDDQFSVERPDGSNFTLKIRSTKLEDSAMYFCAITPASGSSYEQYFGPGTRLTVT.

This clonotype was seen repeatedly, ten times or more. The genes are TRBV12-1 and TRBJ2-5; the table's TRBD2 call for D was not verified on the DNA. TRBV12-1 counts as a pseudogene. The CDR3 length is 15 residues. CDR3 protein: CARLLTSEGKETQYF. CDR3 coding DNA: TGTGCCCGGCTTCTGACTAGCGAGGGAAAAGAGACCCAGTACTTC.

This clonotype was detected many times. This chain links TRBV6-6 with TRBJ2-3, with D uncertain. Germline V lookup: CDR1 MNHNY, CDR2 SVGAGI (reference sequence). There are 11 residues in the CDR3. V dropped 8 bases and J dropped 3 bases, with 6 bases sitting between them. This CDR3 reads CASGTTDTQYF. CDR3 DNA sequence: TGTGCCAGCGGAACTACAGATACGCAGTATTTT.

The chain carries TRBV29-1 and TRBJ2-3; 8 nucleotides match TRBD2. J gave up 6 bases and V 4 bases, and 9 bases lay outside the gene matches. There are 14 residues in the CDR3. The germline V gene has CDR1 SQVTM and CDR2 ANQGSEA. The CDR3: CSVGTSGFLDTQYF. In nucleotides, the CDR3 is TGCAGCGTTGGAACTAGCGGCTTTTTGGATACGCAGTATTTT.

This clonotype occurred a few times. The chain combines TRBV12-3 or TRBV12-4 with TRBJ2-7; possibly TRBD1 for D (6 bases). The V gene lost 3 bases and the J gene lost 5 bases, with 14 bases spanning the gap. The CDR3 sequence is 14 residues long. CDR3 in amino acids: CASSFVGATNEQYF. The CDR3 nucleotides are TGTGCCAGCAGTTTCGTGGGGGCAACGAACGAGCAGTACTTC.

The V gene is TRBV5-1, the J gene TRBJ2-3; D is perhaps TRBD2 (6 bases). This CDR3 contains 16 residues. The germline V gene encodes CDR1 SGHRS and CDR2 YFSETQ. V was pared by 2 bases and J by 1 base, with 14 bases between. As DNA, the CDR3 is TGCGCCAGCAGCTTCTCTAGCGTCCGACGCACAGATACGCAGTATTTT. This sequence encodes CASSFSSVRRTDTQYF.

This clonotype came up many times. V is TRBV7-9 and J is TRBJ2-1; no definite D call. V was pared by 2 bases and J by 9 bases, with 17 bases between. Germline CDR1 and CDR2: SEHNR and FQNEAQ (reference sequence). This CDR3 has 15 residues. The CDR3 reads CASSLIGTANGEQFF. CDR3 coding DNA: TGTGCCAGCAGCTTAATAGGAACTGCGAATGGTGAGCAGTTCTTC.

This clonotype was seen more than once but under ten times. The junction and the germline gene differ at one end; a read error may be behind it. This chain links TRBV11-2 with TRBJ1-3, with D perhaps matching TRBD1 (5 bases). Germline CDR1 reads SGHAT; CDR2 reads FQNNGV. This CDR3 spans 16 amino acids. Here the CDR3 reads CASSLSPGSSENTIYF. DNA of the CDR3: TGTGCCAGCAGCTTATCCCCAGGGAGCTCTGAAAACACCATATATTTT.

This clonotype was found many times. This chain links TRBV2 with TRBJ2-7; D is uncertain. The germline V gene has CDR1 SNHLY and CDR2 FYNNEI. V lost 5 bases, J lost 3 bases, and 14 bases lay in between. The CDR3 consists of 14 residues. The CDR3 sequence: CASSIGRNLYEQYF. In nucleotides, the CDR3 is TGTGCCAGCAGTATTGGCAGGAATCTCTACGAGCAGTACTTC.

This clonotype has at least ten counts. The rearrangement uses TRBV12-5 and TRBJ2-1; TRBD2 aligns across 7 bases. The germline V gene has CDR1 LGHNT and CDR2 FRNRAP. CDR3 length: 13 amino acids. The V gene end was trimmed by 7 bases and the J gene end by 8 bases; junction bases not matched to a gene: 8. CDR3 nucleotides: TGTGCTAGTGCTACAACGGGGAGGGATGAGCAGTTCTTC. It is translated as CASATTGRDEQFF.